This paragraph covers one T cell receptor (beta chain) sequence. This clonotype was counted between two and nine times. Its antigen specificity is not known. Base qualities are not at hand, and no much larger clone is one base apart. Taken from the germline V gene, the CDR1 and CDR2 loops are SGHRS and YFSETQ. The CDR3 sequence holds 17 residues, the cysteine and phenylalanine included. The CDR3 DNA has 51 bases and is translated from base 1. Unmatched junction bases come to 5, with V trimmed by 4 bases and J by 2 bases. Library prep was done by 5' RACE. TCRdb records Illumina HiSeq 2500 as the sequencer. A second roughly 7 to 12 cycle PCR used a sample-barcoded 5' primer and a J-beta primer mix. A template-switch 5' adaptor carrying 12 random nucleotides introduced a unique molecular identifier onto each TCR beta cDNA molecule. At least 2.5 million CDR3-containing paired-end reads were obtained from each sample. The Mint cDNA synthesis kit, primed by a TRBC-specific oligonucleotide, was used to synthesize first-strand cDNA from all RNA. Following uracil-DNA glycosylase treatment, all cDNA underwent a first 18-cycle PCR with the universal primers M1SS and BC2_uni_R. The authors' pipeline ran thus. Normalization of each sample was performed by random selection of 1 million high-quality reads, each carrying a distinct molecular identifier. Reads with shared molecular identifiers were discarded instead of being binned into consensus sequences. CDR3 identification, clonotype clustering and error correction used MiTCR with a Q25 quality threshold and the strictest error-elimination algorithm. Lower-bound total TCR beta diversity was estimated with a nonparametric unseen species model using Euler transformation. Clones were called with MiXCR by TCRdb after fastp trimmed the public reads at Q25, and only in-frame beta chains were retained. CDR3 protein sequences are deduplicated, and each keeps its most common genes and DNA. The V and J calls here are based on TCRdb, not the publication. Counted in this sample were about 1 million distinct CDR3 sequences; under 45% of them appeared once. In total, the top ten clones hold approximately 17% of the sample.

The donors were roughly 40 Caucasian individuals from Russia, aged roughly 6 to 90 years, who were systemically healthy. Each donor gave approximately 9.3 milliliters of peripheral blood, collected into EDTA-treated Vacutainer tubes. Ficoll-Paque density-gradient centrifugation was used to isolate PBMCs, with at least 6.5 million obtained per sample. Trizol reagent was used to extract total RNA from PBMCs, with at least 6 micrograms per sample. For every donor, flow cytometry on a PBMC aliquot measured the percentage of naive CD45RAhigh/CD27high T cells. The sample comes from a study of blood T cells in healthy people across ages (dated by TCRdb to the mid-2010s). The study in broad terms: In model experiments, template switching captured about one uniquely barcoded TCR beta cDNA molecule for every two T cells. To track age-related changes in TCR beta repertoire diversity, the study relied on deep sequencing normalized with unique cDNA molecular identifiers. The donors were split into four age groups: young (average 16 years), middle-aged (around 40), aged (around 67) and long-lived (under 85). To avoid experimental bias, donors of different ages were randomly spread across the sequencing lanes. Using the same blood draw, the study looked at two additional independent replicas of 1 million unique cDNA reads for two donors, one aged 18 to 30 and the other aged 80 or older.

Broader findings and caveats from the paper: Total diversity estimates from one million sequenced T cells were considered lower bounds and underestimates. Conclusive comparison of naive and antigen-experienced compartments was prevented by the profiling of bulk unsorted PBMCs. The percentage of naive T cells measured by flow cytometry correlated strongly with observed TCR beta diversity. Donor CMV infection status was unknown, potentially confounding age-related changes in expanded clonotypes. Compared with the aged group, more naive CD4+ T cells, fewer expanded clones and increased TCR diversity were shown by the long-lived group, suggesting age selection. Observed TCR beta diversity per million T cells fell roughly linearly with age, and a significant reduction was already apparent by age roughly 40.

This receptor chain uses TRBV5-1 and TRBJ2-6, and 11 junction bases match TRBD1. This TCR was recovered from a woman aged 55 to 70 in good health. The sequencing input was blood. The nucleotide sequence is given as TGCGCCAGCAGCCCCTGGACAGGGGGCGCTGGGGCCAACGTCCTGACTTTC. This codes for CASSPWTGGAGANVLTF.